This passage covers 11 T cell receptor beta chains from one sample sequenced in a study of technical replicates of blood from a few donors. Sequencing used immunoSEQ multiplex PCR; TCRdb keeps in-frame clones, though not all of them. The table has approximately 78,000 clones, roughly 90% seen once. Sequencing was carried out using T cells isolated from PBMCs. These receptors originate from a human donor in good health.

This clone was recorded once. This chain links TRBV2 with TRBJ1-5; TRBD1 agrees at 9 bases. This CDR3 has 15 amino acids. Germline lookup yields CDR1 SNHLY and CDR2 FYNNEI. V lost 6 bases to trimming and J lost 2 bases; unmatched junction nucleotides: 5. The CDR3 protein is CASRGTGMGNQPQHF. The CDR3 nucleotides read TGTGCCAGCAGGGGGACAGGGATGGGCAATCAGCCCCAGCATTTT.

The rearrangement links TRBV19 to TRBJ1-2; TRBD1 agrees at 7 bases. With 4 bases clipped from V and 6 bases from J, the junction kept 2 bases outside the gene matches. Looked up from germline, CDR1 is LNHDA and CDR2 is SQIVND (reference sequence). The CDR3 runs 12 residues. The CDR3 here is CASSKGANGYTF. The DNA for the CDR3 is TGTGCCAGTAGTAAGGGGGCGAATGGCTACACCTTC. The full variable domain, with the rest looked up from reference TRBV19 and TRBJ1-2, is DGGITQSPKYLFRKEGQNVTLSCEQNLNHDAMYWYRQDPGQGLRLIYYSQIVNDFQKGDIAEGYSVSREKKESFPLTVTSAQKNPTAFYLCASSKGANGYTFGSGTRLTVV.

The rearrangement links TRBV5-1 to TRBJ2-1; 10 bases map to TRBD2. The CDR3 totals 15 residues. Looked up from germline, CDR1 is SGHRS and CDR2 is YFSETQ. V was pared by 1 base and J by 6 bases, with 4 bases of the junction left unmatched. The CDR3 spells CASSLMVAGGNEQFF. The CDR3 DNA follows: TGCGCCAGCAGCTTGATGGTAGCGGGAGGCAATGAGCAGTTCTTC.

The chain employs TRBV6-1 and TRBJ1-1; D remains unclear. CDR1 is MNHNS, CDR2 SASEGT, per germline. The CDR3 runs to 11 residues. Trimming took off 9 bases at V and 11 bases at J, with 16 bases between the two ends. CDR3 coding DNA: TGTGCCAGTATACAGTCGGGGATTGCTTTCTTT. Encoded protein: CASIQSGIAFF.

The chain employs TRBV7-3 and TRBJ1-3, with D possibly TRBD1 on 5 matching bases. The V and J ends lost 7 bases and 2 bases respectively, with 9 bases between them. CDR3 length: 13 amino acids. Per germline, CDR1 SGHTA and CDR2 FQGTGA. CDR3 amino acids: CASIGAAGNTIYF. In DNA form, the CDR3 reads TGTGCCAGCATTGGGGCAGCTGGAAACACCATATATTTT.

CDR3: CASSFSSINYEQYF. Written as DNA, the CDR3 is TGTGCCAGCAGCTTTAGCAGCATCAACTACGAGCAGTACTTC. V usage is TRBV11-2 and J usage is TRBJ2-7; D is unclear. Germline loops: CDR1 SGHAT, CDR2 FQNNGV. CDR3 length: 14 residues. Trimming left V 3 bases short and J 3 bases short, with 12 bases between.

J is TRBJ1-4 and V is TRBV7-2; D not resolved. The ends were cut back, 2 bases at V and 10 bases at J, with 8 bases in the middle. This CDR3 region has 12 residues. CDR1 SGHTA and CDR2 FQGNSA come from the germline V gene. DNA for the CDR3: TGTGCCAGCAGCTTACAGCGTGGAAAACTGTTTTTT. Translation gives CASSLQRGKLFF.

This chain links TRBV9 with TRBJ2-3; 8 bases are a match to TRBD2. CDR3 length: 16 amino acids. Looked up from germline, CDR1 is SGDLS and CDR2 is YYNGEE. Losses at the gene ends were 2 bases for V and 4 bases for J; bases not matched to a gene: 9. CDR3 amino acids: CASSVRSGVQPDTQYF. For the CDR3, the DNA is TGTGCCAGCAGCGTCCGTAGCGGGGTTCAACCAGATACGCAGTATTTT.

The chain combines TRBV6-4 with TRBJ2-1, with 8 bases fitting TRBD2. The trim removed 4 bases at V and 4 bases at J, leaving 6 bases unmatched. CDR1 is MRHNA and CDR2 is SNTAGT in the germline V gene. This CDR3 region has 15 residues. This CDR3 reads CASSAAGVGYNEQFF. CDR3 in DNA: TGTGCCAGCAGTGCAGCGGGAGTTGGGTACAATGAGCAGTTCTTC.

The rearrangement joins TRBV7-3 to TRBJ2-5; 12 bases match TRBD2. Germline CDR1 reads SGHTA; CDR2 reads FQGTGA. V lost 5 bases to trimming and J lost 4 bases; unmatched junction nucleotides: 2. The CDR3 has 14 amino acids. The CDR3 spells CASSQGLAGETQYF. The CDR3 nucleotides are TGTGCCAGCAGCCAGGGACTAGCGGGAGAGACCCAGTACTTC.

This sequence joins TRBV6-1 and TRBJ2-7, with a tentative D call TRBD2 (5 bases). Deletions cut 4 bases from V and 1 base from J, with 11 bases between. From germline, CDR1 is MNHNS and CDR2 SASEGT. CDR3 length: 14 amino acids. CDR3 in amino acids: CASSVGITSYEQYF. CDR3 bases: TGTGCCAGCAGTGTCGGGATTACTTCCTACGAGCAGTACTTC.